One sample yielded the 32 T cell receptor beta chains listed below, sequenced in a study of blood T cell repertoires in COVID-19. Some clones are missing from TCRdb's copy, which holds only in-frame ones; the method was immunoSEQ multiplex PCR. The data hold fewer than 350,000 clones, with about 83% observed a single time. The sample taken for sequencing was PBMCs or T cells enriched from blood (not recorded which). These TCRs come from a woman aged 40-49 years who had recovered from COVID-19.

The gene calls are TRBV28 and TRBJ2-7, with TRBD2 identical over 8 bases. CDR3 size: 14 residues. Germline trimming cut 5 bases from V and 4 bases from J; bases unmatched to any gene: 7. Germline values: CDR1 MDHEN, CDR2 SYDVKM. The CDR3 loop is CASSLLSGGYEQYF. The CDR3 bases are TGTGCCAGCAGTCTACTGAGCGGGGGTTACGAGCAGTACTTC.

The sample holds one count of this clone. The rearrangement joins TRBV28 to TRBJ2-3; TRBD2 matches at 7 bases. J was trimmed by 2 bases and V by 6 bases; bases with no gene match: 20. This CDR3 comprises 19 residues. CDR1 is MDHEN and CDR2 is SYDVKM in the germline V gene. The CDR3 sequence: CASSSTRIAVAGYTDTQYF. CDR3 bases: TGTGCCAGCAGCTCCACGCGTATTGCGGTAGCGGGTTACACAGATACGCAGTATTTT.

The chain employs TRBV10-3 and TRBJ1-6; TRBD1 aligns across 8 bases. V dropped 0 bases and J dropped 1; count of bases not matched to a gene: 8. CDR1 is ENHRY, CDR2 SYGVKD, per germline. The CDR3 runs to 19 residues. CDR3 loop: CAISESKTGGGSYNSPLHF. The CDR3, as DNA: TGTGCCATCAGTGAGTCGAAAACAGGGGGTGGATCCTATAATTCACCCCTCCACTTT.

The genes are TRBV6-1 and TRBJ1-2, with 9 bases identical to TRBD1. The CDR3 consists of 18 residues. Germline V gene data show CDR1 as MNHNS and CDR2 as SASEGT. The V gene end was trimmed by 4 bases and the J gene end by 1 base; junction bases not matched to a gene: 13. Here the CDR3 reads CASSGTDRGGEINYGYTF. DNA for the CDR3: TGTGCCAGCAGTGGCACAGACAGGGGGGGGGAGATTAACTATGGCTACACCTTC.

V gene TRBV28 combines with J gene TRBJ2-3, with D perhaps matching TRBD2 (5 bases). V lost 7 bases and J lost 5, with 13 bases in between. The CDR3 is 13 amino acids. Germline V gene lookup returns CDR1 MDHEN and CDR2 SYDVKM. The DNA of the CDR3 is TGTGCCAGCACCCGACACGGAGGAGATACGCAGTATTTT. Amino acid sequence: CASTRHGGDTQYF.

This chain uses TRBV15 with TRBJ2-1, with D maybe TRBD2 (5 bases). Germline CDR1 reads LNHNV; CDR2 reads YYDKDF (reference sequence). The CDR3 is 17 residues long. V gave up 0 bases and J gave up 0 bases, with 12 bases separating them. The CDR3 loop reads CATSRDPAVSSYNEQFF. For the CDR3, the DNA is TGTGCCACCAGCAGAGATCCAGCGGTGAGCTCCTACAATGAGCAGTTCTTC.

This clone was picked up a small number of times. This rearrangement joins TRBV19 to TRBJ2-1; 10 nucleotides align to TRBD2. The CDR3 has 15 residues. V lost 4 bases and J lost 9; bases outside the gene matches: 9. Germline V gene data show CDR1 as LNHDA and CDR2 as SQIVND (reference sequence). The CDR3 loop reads CASSSKTSGSVEQFF. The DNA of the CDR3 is TGTGCCAGTAGTAGCAAGACTAGCGGGTCGGTTGAGCAGTTCTTC.

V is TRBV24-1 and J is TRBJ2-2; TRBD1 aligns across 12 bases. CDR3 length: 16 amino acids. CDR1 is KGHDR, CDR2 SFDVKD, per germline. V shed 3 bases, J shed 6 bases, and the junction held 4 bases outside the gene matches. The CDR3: CATSDPGTGGAGELFF. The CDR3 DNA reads TGTGCCACCAGTGATCCAGGGACAGGGGGCGCCGGGGAGCTGTTTTTT.

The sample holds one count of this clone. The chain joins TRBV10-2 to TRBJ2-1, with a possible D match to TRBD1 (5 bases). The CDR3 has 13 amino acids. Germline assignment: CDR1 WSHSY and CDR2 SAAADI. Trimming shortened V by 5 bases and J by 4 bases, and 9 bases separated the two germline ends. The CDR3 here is CASSHTGYNEQFF. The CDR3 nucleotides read TGCGCCAGCAGTCATACAGGTTACAATGAGCAGTTCTTC.

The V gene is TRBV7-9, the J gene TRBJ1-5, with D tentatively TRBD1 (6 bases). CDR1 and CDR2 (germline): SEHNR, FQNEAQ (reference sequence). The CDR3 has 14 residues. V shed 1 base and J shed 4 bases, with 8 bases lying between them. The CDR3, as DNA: TGTGCCAGCAGCTTAGTAGGGGGAAATCAGCCCCAGCATTTT. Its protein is CASSLVGGNQPQHF.

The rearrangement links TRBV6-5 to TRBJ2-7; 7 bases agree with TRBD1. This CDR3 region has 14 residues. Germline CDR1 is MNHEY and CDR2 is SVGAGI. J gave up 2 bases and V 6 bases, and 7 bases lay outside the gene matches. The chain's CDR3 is CASSQRGPPYEQYF. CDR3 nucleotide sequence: TGTGCCAGCAGCCAAAGGGGGCCTCCCTACGAGCAGTACTTC.

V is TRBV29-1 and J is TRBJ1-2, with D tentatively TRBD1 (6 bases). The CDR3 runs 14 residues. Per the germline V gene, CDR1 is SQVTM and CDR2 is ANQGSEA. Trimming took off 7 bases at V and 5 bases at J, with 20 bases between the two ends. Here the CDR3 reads CSGGGGSNEYGYTF. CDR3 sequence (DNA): TGCAGCGGAGGGGGGGGATCAAACGAATATGGCTACACCTTC. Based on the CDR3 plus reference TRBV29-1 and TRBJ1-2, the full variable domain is SAVISQKPSRDICQRGTSLTIQCQVDSQVTMMFWYRQQPGQSLTLIATANQGSEATYESGFVIDKFPISRPNLTFSTLTVSNMSPEDSSIYLCSGGGGSNEYGYTFGSGTRLTVV.

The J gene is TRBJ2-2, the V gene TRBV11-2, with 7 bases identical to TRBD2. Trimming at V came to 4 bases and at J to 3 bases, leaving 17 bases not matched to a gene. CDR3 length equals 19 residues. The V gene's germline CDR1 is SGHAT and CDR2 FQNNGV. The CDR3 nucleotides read TGTGCCAGCAGCTCCCCATCTACTTCAGGACTAGTACACACCGGGGAGCTGTTTTTT. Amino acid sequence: CASSSPSTSGLVHTGELFF.

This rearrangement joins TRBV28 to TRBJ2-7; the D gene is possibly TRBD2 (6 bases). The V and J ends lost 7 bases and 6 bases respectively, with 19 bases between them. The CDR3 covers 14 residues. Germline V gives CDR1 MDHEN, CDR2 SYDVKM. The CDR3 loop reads CASIRGSGRGEQYF. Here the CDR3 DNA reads TGTGCCAGCATTAGAGGGTCCGGGCGGGGCGAGCAGTACTTC.

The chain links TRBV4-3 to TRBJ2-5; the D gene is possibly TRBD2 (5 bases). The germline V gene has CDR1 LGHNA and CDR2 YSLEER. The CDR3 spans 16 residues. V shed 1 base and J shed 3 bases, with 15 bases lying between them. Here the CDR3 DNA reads TGCGCCAGCAGCCAAGTGAGGGTCCTAAAAGAAGAGACCCAGTACTTC. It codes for CASSQVRVLKEETQYF.

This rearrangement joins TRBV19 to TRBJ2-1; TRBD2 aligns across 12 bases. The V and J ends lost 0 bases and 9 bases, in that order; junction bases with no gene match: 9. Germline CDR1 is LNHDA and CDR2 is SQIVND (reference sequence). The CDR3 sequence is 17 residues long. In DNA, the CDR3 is TGTGCCAGTAGTATAGATCACAGACTAGCGGGAGATAGTGAGCAGTTCTTC. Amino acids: CASSIDHRLAGDSEQFF.

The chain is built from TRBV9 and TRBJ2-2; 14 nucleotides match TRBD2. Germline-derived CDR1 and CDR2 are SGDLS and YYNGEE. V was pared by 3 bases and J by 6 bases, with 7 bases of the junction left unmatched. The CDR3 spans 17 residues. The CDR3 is CASSGPGLAGAAGELFF. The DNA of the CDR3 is TGTGCCAGCAGCGGACCGGGACTAGCGGGAGCGGCCGGGGAGCTGTTTTTT.

DNA of the CDR3: TGTGCCAGCAGCTTAGCGGCCGGGTTGAACACCGGGGAGCTGTTTTTT. It is translated as CASSLAAGLNTGELFF. This chain uses TRBV7-2 with TRBJ2-2, with D unresolved. CDR1 is SGHTA, CDR2 FQGNSA, per germline. CDR3 length: 16 amino acids. V was shortened by 0 bases and J by 1 base, with 9 bases between the two germline ends.

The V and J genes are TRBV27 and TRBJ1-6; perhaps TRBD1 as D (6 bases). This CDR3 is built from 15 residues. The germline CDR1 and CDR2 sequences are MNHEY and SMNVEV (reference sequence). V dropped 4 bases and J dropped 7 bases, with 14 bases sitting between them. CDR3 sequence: CASSSPGVGNSPLHF. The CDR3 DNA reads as TGTGCCAGCAGTTCCCCAGGGGTAGGGAATTCACCCCTCCACTTT.

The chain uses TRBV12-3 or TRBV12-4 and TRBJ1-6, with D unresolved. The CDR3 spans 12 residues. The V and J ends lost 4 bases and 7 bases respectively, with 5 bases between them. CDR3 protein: CASSSGNSPLHF. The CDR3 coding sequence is TGTGCCAGCAGTTCGGGAAATTCACCCCTCCACTTT.

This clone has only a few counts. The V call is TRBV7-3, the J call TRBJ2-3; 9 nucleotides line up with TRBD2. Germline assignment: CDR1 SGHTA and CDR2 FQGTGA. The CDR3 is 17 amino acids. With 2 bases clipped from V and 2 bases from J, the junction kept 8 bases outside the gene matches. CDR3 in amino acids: CASSLSWREGPTDTQYF. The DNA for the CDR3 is TGTGCCAGCAGCTTATCTTGGCGGGAGGGGCCCACAGATACGCAGTATTTT. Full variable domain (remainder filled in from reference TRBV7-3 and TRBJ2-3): GAGVSQTPSNKVTEKGKYVELRCDPISGHTALYWYRQSLGQGPEFLIYFQGTGAADDSGLPNDRFFAVRPEGSVSTLKIQRTERGDSAVYLCASSLSWREGPTDTQYFGPGTRLTVL.

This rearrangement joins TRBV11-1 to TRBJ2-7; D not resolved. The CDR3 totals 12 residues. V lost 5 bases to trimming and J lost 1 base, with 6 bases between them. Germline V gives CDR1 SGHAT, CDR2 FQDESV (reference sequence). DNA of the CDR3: TGTGCCAGCAGCCTAAGTTCCTACGAGCAGTACTTC. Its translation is CASSLSSYEQYF.

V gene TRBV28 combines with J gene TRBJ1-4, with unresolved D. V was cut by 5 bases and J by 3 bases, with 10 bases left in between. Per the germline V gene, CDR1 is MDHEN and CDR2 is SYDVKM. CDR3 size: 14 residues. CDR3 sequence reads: CASSTRTANEKLFF. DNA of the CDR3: TGTGCCAGCAGTACTCGAACCGCTAATGAAAAACTGTTTTTT.

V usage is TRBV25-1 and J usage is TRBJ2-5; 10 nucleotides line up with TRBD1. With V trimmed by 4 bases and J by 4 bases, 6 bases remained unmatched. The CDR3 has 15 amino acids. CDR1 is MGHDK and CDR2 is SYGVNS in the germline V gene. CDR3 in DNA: TGTGCCAGCAGTGGCCGACAGGGGGCGCGAGAGACCCAGTACTTC. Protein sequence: CASSGRQGARETQYF.

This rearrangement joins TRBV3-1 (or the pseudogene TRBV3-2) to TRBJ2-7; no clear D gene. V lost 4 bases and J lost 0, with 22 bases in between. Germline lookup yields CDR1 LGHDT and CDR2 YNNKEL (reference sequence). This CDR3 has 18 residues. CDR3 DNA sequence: TGTGCCAGCAGCCCACGCCCGCCGGTGTCTCACTACTCCTACGAGCAGTACTTC. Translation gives CASSPRPPVSHYSYEQYF.

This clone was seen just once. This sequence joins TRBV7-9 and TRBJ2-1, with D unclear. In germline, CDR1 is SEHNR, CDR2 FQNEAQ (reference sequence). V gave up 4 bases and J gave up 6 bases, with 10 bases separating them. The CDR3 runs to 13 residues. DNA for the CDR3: TGTGCCAGCAGCTACGACTCCCGCAATGAGCAGTTCTTC. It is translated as CASSYDSRNEQFF.

The CDR3 DNA sequence: TGTGCCAGCAGTTGGGCGGGACGGAACTATGGCTACACCTTC. This sequence encodes CASSWAGRNYGYTF. V is TRBV28 and J is TRBJ1-2; a possible D gene is TRBD1 (5 bases). The CDR3 loop spans 14 amino acids. The ends were cut back, 4 bases at V and 2 bases at J, with 11 bases in the middle. Germline V gene lookup returns CDR1 MDHEN and CDR2 SYDVKM.

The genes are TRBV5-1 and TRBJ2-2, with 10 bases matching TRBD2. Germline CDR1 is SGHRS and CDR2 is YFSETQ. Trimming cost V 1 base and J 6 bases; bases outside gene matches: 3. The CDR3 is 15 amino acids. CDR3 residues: CASSLSSGSPGELFF. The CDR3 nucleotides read TGCGCCAGCAGCTTGTCTAGCGGGAGTCCCGGGGAGCTGTTTTTT. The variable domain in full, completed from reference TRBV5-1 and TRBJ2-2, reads KAGVTQTPRYLIKTRGQQVTLSCSPISGHRSVSWYQQTPGQGLQFLFEYFSETQRNKGNFPGRFSGRQFSNSRSEMNVSTLELGDSALYLCASSLSSGSPGELFFGEGSRLTVL.

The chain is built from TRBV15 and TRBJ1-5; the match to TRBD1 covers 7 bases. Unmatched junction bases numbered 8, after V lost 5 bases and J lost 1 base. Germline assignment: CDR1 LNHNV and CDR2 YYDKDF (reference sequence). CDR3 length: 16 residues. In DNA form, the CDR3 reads TGTGCCACCAGCCCCTTGGGCAGGGGGAGCAATCAGCCCCAGCATTTT. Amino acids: CATSPLGRGSNQPQHF.

CDR3 in DNA: TGTGCCAGCAGCAAGAGCGCGGTGACAGATACGCAGTATTTT. Residues: CASSKSAVTDTQYF. The gene calls are TRBV7-9 and TRBJ2-3; the D is unclear. The CDR3 is 14 residues long. CDR1 is SEHNR, CDR2 FQNEAQ, per germline (reference sequence). With 5 bases removed from V and 3 bases from J, the gap between germline ends came to 12 bases.

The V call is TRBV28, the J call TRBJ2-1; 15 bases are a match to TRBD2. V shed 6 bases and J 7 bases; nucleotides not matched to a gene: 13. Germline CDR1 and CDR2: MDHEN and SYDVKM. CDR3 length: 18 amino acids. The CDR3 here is CASSQQGGTSGRLNEQFF. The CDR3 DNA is TGTGCCAGCAGCCAACAGGGGGGGACTAGCGGGAGGCTTAATGAGCAGTTCTTC.

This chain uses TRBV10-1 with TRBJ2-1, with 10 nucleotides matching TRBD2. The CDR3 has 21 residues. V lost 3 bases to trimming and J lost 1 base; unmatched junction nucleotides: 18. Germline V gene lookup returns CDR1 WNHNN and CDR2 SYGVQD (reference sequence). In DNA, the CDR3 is TGCGCCAGCAGTGATATCACTAGCGGGACGCCTCTAAAAGGGTCCTACAATGAGCAGTTCTTC. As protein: CASSDITSGTPLKGSYNEQFF.